The TCR beta chain described here comes from a study of early T cells in non-severe SARS-CoV-2 infection. Broader study findings: Matches to VDJdb favored anti-spike CD8 responses and missed private and CD4 specificities.

CDR1 is LNHDA and CDR2 is SQIVND in the germline V gene (reference sequence). V shed 3 bases and J shed 1 base, with 8 bases lying between them. This CDR3 is 14 amino acids long. Each CDR3 protein gets one entry after TCRdb re-called the 5' RACE reads with MiXCR. The sample lists roughly 33,000 distinct CDR3 sequences, less than 6.5% occurring once. This clonotype was observed once. The antigen is undetermined. The J gene is TRBJ2-3, the V gene TRBV19; D is possibly TRBD2 (5 bases). The source of this sequence is an adult who was a healthcare worker with PCR-confirmed SARS-CoV-2 infection or an uninfected control (not recorded which). The sequenced material came from whole blood. For the CDR3, the DNA is TGTGCCAGTAGTATGAGGGCTCGCACAGATACGCAGTATTTT. Translating gives CASSMRARTDTQYF.